This T cell receptor beta chain derives from a study of cytomegalovirus exposure and HLA in healthy donors (dated by TCRdb to 2016 to 2017). Study-level background: In an earlier analysis of about 560 of the donors, around 300 Gb of sequence data and some 100 million unique TCR beta sequences from about 179 million T cells were reported. HLA typing covered class I and class II loci at four-digit resolution. An early release covering roughly 640 HLA-typed donors comprised roughly 300 gigabases of sequencing data and roughly 86 million unique TCR sequences. Among almost 400 genotyped donors of the cohort, an average of 235,054 unique TCR beta nucleotide sequences were sequenced per donor, roughly 20% of them non-productive. Among the roughly 390 genotyped donors, about 83% belonged to the genetic ancestry cluster associated with self-reported Caucasian donors. A later genetic analysis took genome-wide SNP genotypes for about three fifths of the 666 donors and used that subset as a discovery cohort. Every repertoire in the discovery cohort had been generated on one and the same sequencing platform. High-throughput TCR immunosequencing, statistical association of individual TCRs with disease status, and machine learning were combined to predict cytomegalovirus infection status. To decide whether each TCR beta V gene segment behaved as functional or pseudogenic, an earlier analysis of over 500 of the donors relied on high-throughput TCR beta sequencing. Four or five DR-DQ haplotypes were handled as single units for association and clustering because linkage in the cohort was strong. In addition to the first cohort of approximately 670 subjects, a separate validation cohort of over 90 different subjects was used. The aim of the study was to test whether cataloging public T cell receptors could identify signatures of past pathogen exposure. A later analysis re-examined previously published TCR beta repertoires from 500 to 700 donors and added high-resolution HLA genotyping to investigate patterns of TCR occurrence. The number of typed donors differed by locus: about 620-640 for A, B, C, DRB1 and DQB1; some 500 for DQA1; approximately 600 for DPA1; and 400 to 480 for DPB1. Rather than drawing on any new phenotypic data, the later analysis identified candidate immune exposures from TCR beta sequences and the way those sequences occurred across donors. The T cell repertoires of 666 subjects were profiled by immunosequencing and related to cytomegalovirus serostatus. Alongside the repertoire data, information on donor age, sex, ethnicity and CMV serostatus was compiled. Study-wide findings and limitations: According to a later analysis, most CMV-associated TCR beta chains appeared to be HLA-restricted, and the HLA associations seemed to be driven largely by CMV exposure. Broadly in line with IMGT annotations, most TCR beta V segments showed up in productive rearrangements about 87% or about 30% of the time in an earlier analysis of 587 of the donors. Across donors, most TCR sequences were observed very rarely, whereas some public TCRs were present in many individuals. Because counts were too low, 15 to 20 rarely observed V segments, including chromosome 9 orphons, were excluded from the earlier analysis of several hundred of the donors. Linkage disequilibrium might explain the correlated functional status among segregating V segments, but an unknown experimental factor could not be excluded. In a later analysis, several top co-occurrence clusters were reported to appear linked to parvovirus B19, influenza, CMV and Epstein-Barr virus. A further reported finding was that TCR beta sequences accurately predicted the HLA-A and HLA-B alleles for most subjects in the first cohort. The sequencing pipeline was judged likely to have produced a cluster of highly shared sequence variants as a technical artifact. The presence/absence analyses assumed that sequencing depth was roughly uniform across donors, and that assumption may not be true. When HLA alleles, especially DR and DQ, strongly co-occurred, TCR associations were difficult to assign to individual alleles. In a later analysis, HLA-associated TCR beta chains were found to be more clonally expanded and to have lower generation probabilities than equally common non-associated chains. It was suggested by the authors that the approach could potentially be generalized to other disease states and immunological phenotypes. Compared with the approximately 670-donor mean, donors in an Asian-associated ancestry cluster had fewer N-insertions in productive TCRs, according to a later genetic analysis. The study listed 150 to 200 TCR beta chains as associated with cytomegalovirus. Because some donors lacked HLA typing at each locus, the association tests relied only on the typed subset. This cohort had only TCR beta chains sequenced, and the lack of alpha or paired-chain data limited which features could be detected. Specific HLA alleles were associated with 15,000 to 20,000 TCR beta sequences at a false discovery rate of 0.05 in a later analysis. An association between a missense DCLRE1C variant and V-gene and J-gene trimming of TCR beta chains was found in a later genetic analysis and replicated in an independent cohort. In a later analysis, the rate of TCR association differed among HLA loci, with DRB1 alleles having the most associated TCRs and HLA-C alleles having the fewest. Some IMGT-functional V segments, including TRBV6-2 and TRBV6-3, could not be told apart with the 87-base-pair reads, so those segments were excluded. A few of the identified cytomegalovirus-associated TCR beta chains were confirmed in vitro to be specific for cytomegalovirus antigens. In both the original and validation cohorts, the classifier was reported to diagnose cytomegalovirus status with high specificity and sensitivity. CMV serostatus was the only immune exposure information available for the cohort.

The CDR3 runs 15 residues from the cysteine to the phenylalanine. Only the CDR3 portion is preserved as DNA: 45 bases, with reading frame beginning at the first base. Based on the germline V gene, the CDR1 and CDR2 sequences are SGHRS and YFSETQ. V is reduced by 3 bases and J by 1 base, leaving a spacing of 11 bases between them. The library was generated by the immunoSEQ multiplex PCR assay. For the multiplex PCR, a mixture combining 60 forward primers for TCR Vbeta segments and 13 reverse primers for TCR Jbeta segments was used. Amplification of the CDR3 region of rearranged TCR beta genes was performed with a multiplex PCR assay on genomic DNA. The amplified TCR beta libraries were sequenced on the Illumina HiSeq System as 87-base-pair reads. The study's processing was this. A later analysis tallied 75 million to 95 million unique TCR beta chains across the 666 repertoires, and 10 million to 11 million of those chains were shared by two or more donors. Raw reads were error-corrected and collapsed into unique sequences by a nearest-neighbor algorithm in which closely related sequences were merged to remove PCR and sequencing errors. To assign V, D and J gene segments, CDR3 sequences were aligned to IMGT reference sequences. For a sequence to be retained, a match of at least six nucleotides to both a V gene segment and a J gene segment was required. Rearrangements were called productive when the CDR3 lacked stop codons and stayed in frame with V and J; all others were non-productive. Following IMGT convention, CDR3 was defined as the stretch from the second conserved V-encoded cysteine to the conserved J-encoded phenylalanine. Sequences without an unambiguous match to a single V gene segment were excluded from the earlier analysis of about 630 of the donors. An earlier analysis of approximately 590 of the donors called V segments functional above 56.7% productive rearrangements and segregating when the between-donor standard deviation exceeded 5%. A statistical classification framework was built to diagnose cytomegalovirus status from the catalog of TCR beta chain sequences. In a later analysis, V and J genes were assigned by comparing TCR nucleotide sequences against IMGT/GENE-DB human TR gene sequences. A later analysis assigned CDR3 sequences and most-parsimonious VDJ recombination scenarios with the TCRdist pipeline. In a later analysis, every TCR beta chain was defined by the combination of its CDR3 amino acid sequence and its V-gene family, and reads without a unique V-gene family were dropped. To address suspected cross-contamination and a sequencing artifact, a later analysis removed some 620 highly shared, low-generation-probability nucleotide sequences. In a later analysis, a clonal expansion index for each public chain was calculated from normalized within-repertoire ranks of inferred template counts. In a later analysis, generation probabilities were computed with a VDJ recombination model fitted to out-of-frame rearrangements, and the resulting probabilities were checked against IGoR. Hypergeometric tests were used in a later analysis to score TCR-TCR, TCR-HLA and TCR-CMV co-occurrence, with a repertoire-size bias correction applied to the TCR pairs. To estimate false discovery rates, a later analysis permuted the HLA or CMV assignments 20 times. In a later analysis, co-occurring TCRs were grouped using DBSCAN, and TCRdist sequence similarity was added for clustering within HLA-allele-positive subsets. For co-occurrence clustering, repertoires with fewer than 30,000 or more than 120,000 public chains were excluded, along with roughly 5 repertoires with anomalous nucleotide sharing. TCRdb re-hosts the immuneACCESS table, in-frame sequences only. Its copies lack some clones; in the studies checked, an unresolved V gene accounts for under half of them, and the cause for the rest is not known. Clonal size and the V and J genes are those of that table, whereas D and trimming came from the DNA. The sample table contains nearly 95,000 clones; only one count was recorded for 60% to 70% of them. Roughly 6% of the sample lies in the top ten.

About this clone: The antigen this receptor binds is unknown. Base quality data are lacking; no much larger clone is found one base away.

The cohort was made up of 666 healthy bone marrow donors. Cohort members were all nominally healthy when sampled, although unrecorded immune exposures were likely present. The donor tested CMV seronegative, placing the donor among the 350 or so seronegative members of the cohort. Each donor provided a peripheral blood sample, and peripheral blood mononuclear cells were used for TCR beta sequencing. The Qiagen DNeasy Blood Extraction Kit was used to extract genomic DNA from the blood cell samples. The receptor chain draws on TRBV5-1 and TRBJ2-1; perhaps TRBD1 is the D gene, with 5 bases matching. The TCR comes from a woman in her 30s in good health and CMV-seronegative. Sequencing was done on a sample of PBMCs. Read as DNA, the sequence is TGCGCCAGCAGCTCGAATTCAGGGTCCTACAATGAGCAGTTCTTC. The encoded protein is CASSSNSGSYNEQFF.